This T cell receptor (beta chain) was recovered during a study of blood T cell repertoires in COVID-19. As for the study in general: Sites in the United States, Italy and Spain provided acute and convalescent COVID-19 samples. T cells, B-cell-depleted T cells, or PBMCs supplied cDNA or gDNA.

V shed 1 base and J 7 bases; nucleotides not matched to a gene: 5. In germline, CDR1 is SGHTA, CDR2 FQGNSA. This CDR3 region has 16 residues. Per the authors' pipeline: For nucleated cells, counts were estimated from reference gene primer amplification. Here immunoSEQ multiplex PCR was the method, and the copy in TCRdb shows in-frame clones only, minus some. That table supplies the V and J calls and clone size; D and trimming were determined from the DNA. The sample shows tens of thousands of clones, more than 90% of them seen only once. The TCR sequence derives from a human donor with active COVID-19. The donor label of this sample is uncertain. The sequenced material came from peripheral blood. The V gene is TRBV7-2, the J gene TRBJ1-5, with 12 bases fitting TRBD1. This chain's CDR3 is CASSLGGTGGVQPQHF. The CDR3 bases are TGTGCCAGCAGCTTAGGTGGGACAGGGGGCGTCCAGCCCCAGCATTTT.